The source of this T cell receptor (beta chain) is a study of blood T cell repertoires in COVID-19. Study at large: Specimens from acute and convalescent COVID-19 originated in the United States, Italy and Spain.

Authors' processing steps: Counts of nucleated cells, estimated from reference gene primer amplification, were obtained. Profiling relied on immunoSEQ multiplex PCR, and the TCRdb table lists in-frame clones only, not all of them. The DNA gave D and trimming, while V, J and clone size come from that table. This repertoire shows 150,000 to 200,000 clones, about 80% found once; its top ten account for over 7.5%. The CDR3 has 15 residues. The germline gives CDR1 LGHNA, CDR2 YNFKEQ. With V trimmed by 1 base and J by 5 bases, 5 bases remained unmatched. The chain combines TRBV4-2 with TRBJ1-5, with 7 nucleotides matching TRBD1. The sequencing input was peripheral blood. The origin of this receptor is a woman in her seventies with acute or convalescent COVID-19. The CDR3 loop reads CASSQVTTGDQPQHF. CDR3 coding DNA: TGTGCCAGCAGCCAAGTCACAACAGGGGATCAGCCCCAGCATTTT.